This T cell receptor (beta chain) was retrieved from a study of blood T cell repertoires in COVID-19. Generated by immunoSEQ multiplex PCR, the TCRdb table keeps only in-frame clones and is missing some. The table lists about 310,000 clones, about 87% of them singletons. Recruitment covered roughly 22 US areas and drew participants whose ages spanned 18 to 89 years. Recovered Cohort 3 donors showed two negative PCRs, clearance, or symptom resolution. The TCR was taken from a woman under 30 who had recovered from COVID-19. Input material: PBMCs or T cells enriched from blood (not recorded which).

The DNA for the CDR3 is TGTGCCAGCTCCCAAGGACATGCCAGCTCCTACGAGCAGTACTTC. It codes for CASSQGHASSYEQYF. The rearrangement links TRBV18 to TRBJ2-7; D might be TRBD1 (5 bases). Germline values: CDR1 KGHSH, CDR2 LQKENI. The CDR3 runs to 15 residues. V lost 6 bases and J 0 bases, leaving 15 bases between the germline ends.